This entry concerns a single T cell receptor beta chain. Its antigen is currently unknown. CD45RO-negative CD8 cells positively selected for CCR7 made up the naive population, which excluded terminally differentiated effector memory CD45RA+ cells. Some clones are missing from TCRdb's copy, which holds only in-frame ones; the method was immunoSEQ multiplex PCR. The data contain 2 million to 2.5 million clones, about 95% of them seen just once; the ten biggest clones take up 0.9% to 1.4%. This sample was included in a study of shared clonotypes between healthy human individuals. Notes on the study in general: Measured sharing among donors was expected to vary with sequencing depth. Although depth was large, rarefaction showed that sequencing of the sorted subsets was incomplete.

Sequenced input: naive CD8+ T cells sorted from blood. This TCR came from a man younger than 30 in good health.

The CDR3 DNA reads as TGTGCCAGCAGTGATCTCAGGGAAGGGTCCAAAAACATTCAGTACTTC. It specifies CASSDLREGSKNIQYF. This rearrangement joins TRBV2 to TRBJ2-4; maybe TRBD1 (5 bases). Trimming took 3 bases from V and 2 from J, leaving 14 bases between them. This CDR3 has 16 amino acids. The germline V gene encodes CDR1 SNHLY and CDR2 FYNNEI.